Reported below is one T cell receptor beta chain. Its matching antigen is unknown. This sample was taken from a study of neoadjuvant nivolumab and ipilimumab in lung cancer. Study findings and constraints: Compared with tumor-adjacent uninvolved lung, resected tumors showed greater richness and clonality.

Measured with immunoSEQ multiplex PCR; TCRdb has only the in-frame clones, and not every one. The sample has 7,500 to 10,000 clones, roughly four fifths seen once. Specimen: peripheral blood, collected before neoadjuvant nivolumab, alone or with ipilimumab. The clonotype was recovered from an adult with non-small cell lung cancer.

CDR3 DNA sequence: TGCAGCGTTGGGGCCACACTAGGGCACGAGCAGTACTTC. Amino acids: CSVGATLGHEQYF. This chain uses TRBV29-1 with TRBJ2-7, with D possibly being TRBD2 (5 bases). CDR3 size: 13 residues. The ends were cut back, 4 bases at V and 5 bases at J, with 15 bases in the middle. CDR1 is SQVTM and CDR2 is ANQGSEA in the germline V gene.